One and the same sample provided the 13 T cell receptor beta chains below, sequenced in a study of patients and donors after allogeneic stem cell transplantation. TCRdb re-called the RT-PCR reads through MiXCR, storing one row per CDR3 protein. This repertoire shows 800,000 to 1,000,000 distinct CDR3 sequences, roughly 18% found once; its top ten account for 5% to 6.5%. The sequenced sample consisted of blood, either unsorted or a sorted T cell fraction (not recorded which). These receptor sequences come from a human donor who was either an allogeneic HSCT recipient or a stem cell or donor lymphocyte infusion donor (not recorded which). It is not recorded whose cells these are; they may come from a transplant donor.

This clonotype has a handful of counts. The CDR3 sequence: CSAGLAGRNTGELFF. The CDR3 DNA follows: TGCAGTGCAGGACTAGCGGGGCGCAACACCGGGGAGCTGTTTTTT. The chain uses TRBV20-1 and TRBJ2-2; 12 positions match TRBD2. This CDR3 spans 15 amino acids. Per the germline V gene, CDR1 is DFQATT and CDR2 is SNEGSKA (reference sequence). J gave up 2 bases and V 6 bases, and 4 bases lay outside the gene matches.

V usage is TRBV7-8 and J usage is TRBJ2-7, with TRBD1 identical over 10 bases. Unmatched junction bases numbered 17, after V lost 4 bases and J lost 2 bases. CDR3 length: 19 amino acids. Germline CDR1 SGHVS, CDR2 FQNEAQ. The CDR3 DNA reads as TGTGCCAGCAGCTCCACCACCGGGACAGGGGTGAGGGAGGCCTACGAGCAGTACTTC. This codes for CASSSTTGTGVREAYEQYF. Complete variable domain (other parts from reference TRBV7-8 and TRBJ2-7): GAGVSQSPRYKVAKRGQDVALRCDPISGHVSLFWYQQALGQGPEFLTYFQNEAQLDKSGLPSDRFFAERPEGSVSTLKIQRTQQEDSAVYLCASSSTTGTGVREAYEQYFGPGTRLTVT.

This clonotype was observed many times. This CDR3 is CSARFTSGGYEQYF. Here the CDR3 DNA reads TGCAGTGCTAGATTTACTAGCGGGGGTTACGAGCAGTACTTC. V and J are TRBV20-1 and TRBJ2-7; TRBD2 aligns across 11 bases. CDR3 length: 14 residues. Germline V CDR1 and CDR2: DFQATT, SNEGSKA (reference sequence). The junction had 4 bases not matched to a gene; V was cut back by 2 bases and J by 4 bases.

J is TRBJ2-1 and V is TRBV9, with 9 bases lining up with TRBD2. CDR3 length equals 15 residues. The V gene's germline CDR1 is SGDLS and CDR2 YYNGEE. V was pared by 2 bases and J by 5 bases, with 5 bases of the junction left unmatched. CDR3 region: CASSVTSGRHNEQFF. In DNA, the CDR3 is TGTGCCAGCAGCGTTACTAGCGGGCGGCACAATGAGCAGTTCTTC. The full variable domain, in which reference TRBV9 and TRBJ2-1 provide the parts outside the CDR3, is DSGVTQTPKHLITATGQRVTLRCSPRSGDLSVYWYQQSLDQGLQFLIQYYNGEERAKGNILERFSAQQFPDLHSELNLSSLELGDSALYFCASSVTSGRHNEQFFGPGTRLTVL.

The table lists this clonotype with a few counts. This chain uses TRBV6-1 with TRBJ2-3; D is ambiguous. Germline CDR1 and CDR2: MNHNS and SASEGT. V was pared by 8 bases and J by 4 bases, with 13 bases between. The CDR3 length is 13 residues. The CDR3: CASATPGADTQYF. The CDR3 DNA is TGTGCCAGCGCGACACCTGGGGCAGATACGCAGTATTTT.

In DNA form, the CDR3 reads TGTGCCAGCAGCGACCCGACGAGGGGGCCGGGTGCAGATACGCAGTATTTT. Encoded protein: CASSDPTRGPGADTQYF. V gene TRBV9 combines with J gene TRBJ2-3, with 7 bases lining up with TRBD1. The CDR3 covers 17 residues. Trimming took 3 bases from V and 4 from J; bases not matched to a gene: 14. CDR1 is SGDLS, CDR2 YYNGEE, per germline. The full variable domain, in which reference TRBV9 and TRBJ2-3 provide the parts outside the CDR3, is DSGVTQTPKHLITATGQRVTLRCSPRSGDLSVYWYQQSLDQGLQFLIQYYNGEERAKGNILERFSAQQFPDLHSELNLSSLELGDSALYFCASSDPTRGPGADTQYFGPGTRLTVL.

The chain joins TRBV10-3 to TRBJ2-1; TRBD1 matches 7 bases. The CDR3 spans 15 residues. Trimming took 2 bases from V and 1 from J; bases not matched to a gene: 2. Per germline, CDR1 ENHRY and CDR2 SYGVKD. The CDR3, as DNA: TGTGCCATCAGTGAGGAACAGGGGTCCTACAATGAGCAGTTCTTC. Protein product: CAISEEQGSYNEQFF.

This clonotype was observed many times. The V and J genes are TRBV29-1 and TRBJ2-3, with a weak D call TRBD2 (5 bases). Trimming pared 4 bases from V and 2 bases from J, leaving 10 bases between. The CDR3 length is 13 residues. Germline CDR1 reads SQVTM; CDR2 reads ANQGSEA. The CDR3 nucleotides read TGCAGCGTTGTGGGGAGATACACAGATACGCAGTATTTT. This sequence encodes CSVVGRYTDTQYF.

In its sample, this clonotype was seen a few times. The chain combines TRBV12-3 or TRBV12-4 with TRBJ2-5; D may correspond to TRBD1 or TRBD2 (5 bases each). This CDR3 is 15 amino acids long. Trimming pared 3 bases from V and 5 bases from J, leaving 16 bases between. CDR3 amino acids: CASSFTLGVFETQYF. The DNA of the CDR3 is TGTGCCAGCAGTTTTACGCTGGGGGTATTTGAGACCCAGTACTTC.

V gene TRBV19 combines with J gene TRBJ2-7; D remains ambiguous. The V end was cut by 5 bases, the J end by 0 bases, with 14 bases between. The CDR3 has 15 amino acids. CDR1 is LNHDA and CDR2 is SQIVND in the germline V gene (reference sequence). The CDR3 DNA follows: TGTGCCAGTAGTGGACCGGCACTAAGCTCCTACGAGCAGTACTTC. It yields the protein CASSGPALSSYEQYF.

J is TRBJ1-1 and V is TRBV12-3 or TRBV12-4, with 7 bases identical to TRBD1. V trimming: 1 base; J trimming: 4 bases; junction bases outside the gene matches: 3. The CDR3 loop spans 14 amino acids. As DNA, the CDR3 is TGTGCCAGCAGTTTAGGGGGACAGACCACTGAAGCTTTCTTT. Translating gives CASSLGGQTTEAFF.

This clonotype has ten or more counts. The chain carries TRBV6-5 and TRBJ2-7; TRBD1 aligns across 9 bases. The germline V gene has CDR1 MNHEY and CDR2 SVGAGI. The CDR3 spans 15 residues. The J segment lost 2 bases and the V segment lost 0 bases, leaving 2 bases of the junction unmatched. CDR3 bases: TGTGCCAGCAGTTACTCACGGGACAGGGCCTACGAGCAGTACTTC. This translates into CASSYSRDRAYEQYF.

The J gene is TRBJ2-7, the V gene TRBV6-5; 8 bases match TRBD1. Germline V gene data show CDR1 as MNHEY and CDR2 as SVGAGI. The CDR3 contains 14 residues. V lost 0 bases, J lost 2 bases, and 0 bases stayed unmatched. DNA of the CDR3: TGTGCCAGCAGTTACTCGACAGGGGCCTACGAGCAGTACTTC. Protein: CASSYSTGAYEQYF.